The source of this TCR beta chain is a study of T cell responses to AZD1222 COVID-19 vaccine. As for this clone: Its antigen is still unknown.

General study findings and limits: Donors were chiefly white British, with a greater number of females, and clonal diversity was perhaps underestimated.

TCRdb keeps only in-frame clones here, not all; method: immunoSEQ multiplex PCR. The sample consists of about 54,000 clones, around 89% of them appearing once. Deletions cut 1 base from V and 2 bases from J, with 13 bases between. The CDR3 is 15 amino acids. Germline CDR1 is SGHDT and CDR2 is YYEEEE. This clonotype was obtained from an adult in good health. The specimen was peripheral blood, collected on day 0 of AZD1222 vaccination. J is TRBJ2-7 and V is TRBV5-6, with a weak D call TRBD1 (6 bases). CDR3 coding DNA: TGTGCCAGCAGCTTGCGCCGGACAGACCCCTACGAGCAGTACTTC. This gives the protein CASSLRRTDPYEQYF.